These 14 T cell receptor beta chains were all obtained from the same sample, sequenced in a study of cytomegalovirus exposure and HLA in healthy donors. With 60 Vbeta and 13 Jbeta primers, the PCR was carried out. This table comes from immunoSEQ multiplex PCR, and its TCRdb copy is limited to in-frame clones, with some not included. The repertoire has some 100,000 clones, around 80% of them found once; the top ten carry about 3.1%. Input material: PBMCs. These receptors were taken from a male donor in good health and CMV-seropositive.

The chain recombines TRBV30 with TRBJ1-2, with a weak D call TRBD1 (5 bases). The CDR3 spans 14 residues. Trimming shortened V by 2 bases and J by 3 bases, and 13 bases separated the two germline ends. Germline values: CDR1 GTSNPN, CDR2 SVGIG (reference sequence). The CDR3 region is CAWSRGGIDYGYTF. The CDR3 DNA reads TGTGCCTGGAGTCGCGGGGGGATCGACTATGGCTACACCTTC.

This rearrangement joins TRBV4-1 to TRBJ1-5; 10 bases match TRBD1. The junction had 7 bases not matched to a gene; V was cut back by 3 bases and J by 2 bases. The CDR3 has 17 residues. CDR1 is MGHRA and CDR2 is YSYEKL in the germline V gene. The CDR3 DNA reads TGCGCCAGCAGCCACCCCGGACAGGGGGACGGCAATCAGCCCCAGCATTTT. This gives the protein CASSHPGQGDGNQPQHF.

This chain joins TRBV6-5 and TRBJ1-1, with 9 positions matching TRBD1. V was pared by 6 bases and J by 1 base, with 3 bases of the junction left unmatched. The CDR3 totals 14 residues. The germline CDR1 and CDR2 sequences are MNHEY and SVGAGI. The DNA of the CDR3 is TGTGCCAGCAGCTTACAGGGGGCGAACACTGAAGCTTTCTTT. This gives the protein CASSLQGANTEAFF.

For the CDR3, the DNA is TGTGCCAGCAGTTTATTTCCCCCTAGCGGGTTAAGTGAGACCCAGTACTTC. This encodes CASSLFPPSGLSETQYF. The rearrangement links TRBV27 to TRBJ2-5; 8 nucleotides line up with TRBD2. Trimming cost V 1 base and J 5 bases; bases outside gene matches: 12. CDR3 size: 17 residues. Looked up from germline, CDR1 is MNHEY and CDR2 is SMNVEV (reference sequence).

The V call is TRBV30, the J call TRBJ1-3, with D unclear. The CDR3 contains 12 residues. V was pared by 5 bases and J by 7 bases, with 12 bases between. CDR1 GTSNPN and CDR2 SVGIG come from the germline V gene (reference sequence). In nucleotides, the CDR3 is TGTGCCTGGGACCAGGCGGGGAACACCATATATTTT. It specifies CAWDQAGNTIYF.

The chain uses TRBV9 and TRBJ2-5; D possibly corresponds to TRBD1 (5 bases). The CDR3 is 14 amino acids. Germline values: CDR1 SGDLS, CDR2 YYNGEE. Trimming pared 3 bases from V and 4 bases from J, leaving 13 bases between. CDR3 protein: CASSDGGAGETQYF. The CDR3 nucleotides are TGTGCCAGCAGCGACGGTGGGGCAGGAGAGACCCAGTACTTC. The whole variable domain, filled in from reference TRBV9 and TRBJ2-5, reads DSGVTQTPKHLITATGQRVTLRCSPRSGDLSVYWYQQSLDQGLQFLIQYYNGEERAKGNILERFSAQQFPDLHSELNLSSLELGDSALYFCASSDGGAGETQYFGPGTRLLVL.

The chain employs TRBV7-9 and TRBJ1-4; D unclear. The CDR3 sequence is 15 residues long. The V gene lost 5 bases and the J gene lost 0 bases, with 10 bases spanning the gap. CDR1 is SEHNR and CDR2 is FQNEAQ in the germline V gene (reference sequence). The CDR3 nucleotides are TGTGCCAGCAGCCCGAGGTCTGCAACTAATGAAAAACTGTTTTTT. Protein sequence: CASSPRSATNEKLFF.

The gene calls are TRBV7-2 and TRBJ1-2; no firm D call. Trimming pared 4 bases from V and 5 bases from J, leaving 8 bases between. Germline V gene sequence: CDR1 SGHTA, CDR2 FQGNSA. This CDR3 spans 12 amino acids. Written as DNA, the CDR3 is TGTGCCAGCAGCTCACAGCTATATGGCTACACCTTC. Its protein is CASSSQLYGYTF.

The chain has TRBV2 and TRBJ1-5, with D possibly TRBD1 on 6 matching bases. There are 13 residues in the CDR3. The germline CDR1 and CDR2 sequences are SNHLY and FYNNEI. Between the trimmed V and J ends, which lost 11 bases and 7 bases, there was a span of 18 bases. The CDR3 bases are TGTGCCGGAACGGGACAAAGGGGGCAGCCCCAGCATTTT. It encodes CAGTGQRGQPQHF.

Here the CDR3 DNA reads TGTGCCAGCAGCTTTTGGGGCAGGGGGAGCTACGAGCAGTACTTC. Translation gives CASSFWGRGSYEQYF. J is TRBJ2-7 and V is TRBV5-4; TRBD1 matches at 7 bases. Germline V gene data show CDR1 as SGHNT and CDR2 as YYREEE (reference sequence). The CDR3 extends over 15 amino acids. After removal of 2 bases from V and 3 bases from J, the junction contained 8 bases not matched to a gene.

This sequence joins TRBV30 and TRBJ1-1, with D possibly being TRBD1 (5 bases). Germline V gives CDR1 GTSNPN, CDR2 SVGIG (reference sequence). The CDR3 totals 13 residues. The ends were cut back, 7 bases at V and 0 bases at J, with 12 bases in the middle. This chain's CDR3 is CASSGGMNTEAFF. The CDR3, as DNA: TGTGCCTCCAGCGGGGGAATGAACACTGAAGCTTTCTTT.

The chain carries TRBV4-1 and TRBJ1-6; tentatively, D is TRBD1 (5 bases). The CDR3 is 16 residues long. Germline V gene data show CDR1 as MGHRA and CDR2 as YSYEKL. The V gene lost 0 bases and the J gene lost 4 bases, with 10 bases spanning the gap. CDR3 DNA: TGCGCCAGCAGCCAAGATACCCAGGGATATAATTCACCCCTCCACTTT. It encodes CASSQDTQGYNSPLHF.

This clone appeared a few times. The V gene is TRBV19, the J gene TRBJ1-1, with D perhaps TRBD1 (5 bases). This CDR3 has 16 amino acids. The V and J ends lost 3 bases and 6 bases respectively, with 20 bases between them. Germline V lookup: CDR1 LNHDA, CDR2 SQIVND (reference sequence). The CDR3 loop reads CASSMGLRAWEAEAFF. The CDR3, as DNA: TGTGCCAGTAGTATGGGGCTAAGGGCATGGGAGGCTGAAGCTTTCTTT.

This chain uses TRBV7-2 with TRBJ1-6; D unclear. Germline V gene data show CDR1 as SGHTA and CDR2 as FQGNSA. V lost 5 bases and J lost 11, with 19 bases in between. The length of the CDR3 is 15 residues. For the CDR3, the DNA is TGTGCCAGCAGCCCTAGCCCCTCCCGATTAGCACCCCTCCACTTT. This codes for CASSPSPSRLAPLHF. The complete variable domain, with remaining parts taken from reference TRBV7-2 and TRBJ1-6, reads GAGVSQSPSNKVTEKGKDVELRCDPISGHTALYWYRQSLGQGLEFLIYFQGNSAPDKSGLPSDRFSAERTGGSVSTLTIQRTQQEDSAVYLCASSPSPSRLAPLHFGNGTRLTVT.